Shown below are 16 T cell receptor beta chains from a single sample sequenced in a study of control samples from healthy donors and cancer patients. TCRdb's copy holds only in-frame clones and misses some; the assay was immunoSEQ multiplex PCR. The sample has tens of thousands of clones; 88% are singletons. Source material: blood. The receptors were sampled from a woman in her seventies in good health.

This chain joins TRBV2 and TRBJ2-3, with TRBD2 matching 8 bases. Looked up from germline, CDR1 is SNHLY and CDR2 is FYNNEI. After removal of 8 bases from V and 6 bases from J, the junction contained 16 bases not matched to a gene. This CDR3 comprises 16 residues. This CDR3 reads CASGPLSRGGLDTQYF. The CDR3 DNA reads TGTGCCAGCGGCCCCCTGTCTCGGGGGGGCCTGGATACGCAGTATTTT.

This rearrangement joins TRBV2 to TRBJ2-5; D might be TRBD1 or TRBD2, each matching 5 bases. The ends were cut back, 3 bases at V and 11 bases at J, with 10 bases in the middle. CDR1 SNHLY and CDR2 FYNNEI come from the germline V gene. This CDR3 contains 11 residues. CDR3 in DNA: TGTGCCAGCAGTGATTGGGGCGGGCAGTACTTC. Translation: CASSDWGGQYF.

J is TRBJ2-1 and V is TRBV5-1; the D is unclear. This CDR3 region has 14 residues. Looked up from germline, CDR1 is SGHRS and CDR2 is YFSETQ. V lost 4 bases to trimming and J lost 5 bases, with 13 bases between them. The CDR3 nucleotides are TGCGCCAGCAGCACCTTATGGGGAAACAATGAGCAGTTCTTC. Protein: CASSTLWGNNEQFF.

This chain links TRBV7-9 with TRBJ2-5, with D perhaps TRBD1 or TRBD2 (5 bases each). The CDR3 consists of 15 residues. Per the germline V gene, CDR1 is SEHNR and CDR2 is FQNEAQ (reference sequence). V lost 0 bases and J 2 bases, leaving 10 bases between the germline ends. The CDR3 bases are TGTGCCAGCAGCTTAGCGGGACGACAACAAGAGACCCAGTACTTC. As protein: CASSLAGRQQETQYF.

The chain carries TRBV19 and TRBJ2-3; D call uncertain. The CDR3 sequence is 15 residues long. Germline CDR1 and CDR2: LNHDA and SQIVND (reference sequence). The V gene lost 1 base and the J gene lost 5 bases, with 13 bases spanning the gap. This chain's CDR3 is CASSIGALWEDTQYF. CDR3 sequence (DNA): TGTGCCAGTAGTATAGGCGCCCTTTGGGAAGATACGCAGTATTTT.

The chain carries TRBV6-1 and TRBJ2-7; no clear D. Trimming left V 0 bases short and J 0 bases short, with 6 bases between. The germline gives CDR1 MNHNS, CDR2 SASEGT. This CDR3 region has 14 residues. The DNA for the CDR3 is TGTGCCAGCAGTGAAGCGGGCAACTCCTACGAGCAGTACTTC. It specifies CASSEAGNSYEQYF.

The J gene is TRBJ1-1, the V gene TRBV11-2; possibly TRBD1 for D (5 bases). This CDR3 is 13 amino acids long. Germline V lookup: CDR1 SGHAT, CDR2 FQNNGV. V was shortened by 0 bases and J by 10 bases, with 12 bases between the two germline ends. The CDR3 sequence is CASSLDRAGRAFF. DNA of the CDR3: TGTGCCAGCAGCTTAGACAGGGCAGGGAGAGCTTTCTTT.

This rearrangement joins TRBV6-5 to TRBJ1-2, with 11 bases fitting TRBD1. The CDR3 runs to 15 residues. Looked up from germline, CDR1 is MNHEY and CDR2 is SVGAGI. V lost 2 bases, J lost 1 base, and 0 bases stayed unmatched. The CDR3 DNA reads as TGTGCCAGCAGTTACGGGACAGGGGGTAACTATGGCTACACCTTC. This encodes CASSYGTGGNYGYTF.

CDR3 in amino acids: CASSQLQETQYF. For the CDR3, the DNA is TGTGCCAGCTCACAACTCCAAGAGACCCAGTACTTC. The V gene is TRBV18, the J gene TRBJ2-5; D not resolved. The CDR3 has 12 amino acids. CDR1 is KGHSH and CDR2 is LQKENI in the germline V gene. V lost 4 bases and J 1 base, leaving 4 bases between the germline ends.

The rearrangement joins TRBV5-1 to TRBJ2-2; no firm D call. The CDR3 is made up of 15 amino acids. V shed 0 bases and J shed 7 bases, with 13 bases lying between them. Germline V gene sequence: CDR1 SGHRS, CDR2 YFSETQ. CDR3 protein: CASSLVPQSSGELFF. DNA of the CDR3: TGCGCCAGCAGCTTGGTCCCCCAGAGCAGCGGGGAGCTGTTTTTT.

The chain has TRBV5-1 and TRBJ2-1; 12 bases are shared with TRBD2. The CDR3 is 19 residues long. CDR1 is SGHRS, CDR2 YFSETQ, per germline. V gave up 5 bases and J gave up 0 bases; unmatched junction bases: 12. CDR3 loop: CASRQNPTSGSLSYNEQFF. The CDR3 DNA reads TGCGCCAGCAGACAAAACCCGACTAGCGGGAGTCTCTCCTACAATGAGCAGTTCTTC.

The genes are TRBV19 and TRBJ1-1; D not certain. The CDR3 is 15 residues long. V lost 7 bases and J lost 5, with 20 bases in between. CDR1 is LNHDA and CDR2 is SQIVND in the germline V gene (reference sequence). CDR3 DNA sequence: TGTGCCAGTATCCCGGACCGCACCCTCGGGACTGAAGCTTTCTTT. Its translation: CASIPDRTLGTEAFF.

This clone was counted a few times. CDR3 amino acids: CASSYPGNEQFF. CDR3 sequence (DNA): TGTGCCAGCAGTTACCCCGGGAATGAGCAGTTCTTC. The V call is TRBV6-6, the J call TRBJ2-1; D call uncertain. V lost 2 bases to trimming and J lost 7 bases, with 6 bases between them. The V gene's germline CDR1 is MNHNY and CDR2 SVGAGI (reference sequence). This CDR3 has 12 residues.

A single count supports this clone. The CDR3 spells CASSEVRGANYGYTF. The CDR3 DNA reads as TGTGCCAGCAGTGAAGTCCGGGGAGCTAACTATGGCTACACCTTC. The chain has TRBV6-1 and TRBJ1-2, with D uncertain. Germline CDR1 and CDR2: MNHNS and SASEGT. V was shortened by 1 base and J by 0 bases, with 9 bases between the two germline ends. The CDR3 runs 15 residues.

The chain links TRBV6-1 to TRBJ1-2; D might be TRBD1 (5 bases). Trimming took off 2 bases at V and 6 bases at J, with 13 bases between the two ends. This CDR3 is built from 14 residues. CDR1 and CDR2 (germline): MNHNS, SASEGT. CDR3 protein: CASSERIGVDGYTF. As DNA, the CDR3 is TGTGCCAGCAGTGAACGGATAGGGGTTGATGGCTACACCTTC.

The chain has TRBV7-8 and TRBJ1-5; D is ambiguous. The V gene's germline CDR1 is SGHVS and CDR2 FQNEAQ. The CDR3 covers 15 residues. Trimming took off 2 bases at V and 6 bases at J, with 14 bases between the two ends. The CDR3 nucleotides read TGTGCCAGCAGCTTACATGAAGAAATTCGTCAGCCCCAGCATTTT. Its translation: CASSLHEEIRQPQHF.